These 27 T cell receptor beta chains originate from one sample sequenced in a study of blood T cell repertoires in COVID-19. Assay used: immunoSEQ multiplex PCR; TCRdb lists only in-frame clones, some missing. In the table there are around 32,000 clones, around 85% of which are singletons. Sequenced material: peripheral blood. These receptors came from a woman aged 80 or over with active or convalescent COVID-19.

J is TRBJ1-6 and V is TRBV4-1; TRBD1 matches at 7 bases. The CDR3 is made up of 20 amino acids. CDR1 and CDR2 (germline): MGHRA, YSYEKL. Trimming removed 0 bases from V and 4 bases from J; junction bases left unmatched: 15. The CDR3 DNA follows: TGCGCCAGCAGCCAAGATCCCCGGGACAGCTGGGGGGTATATAATTCACCCCTCCACTTT. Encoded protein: CASSQDPRDSWGVYNSPLHF.

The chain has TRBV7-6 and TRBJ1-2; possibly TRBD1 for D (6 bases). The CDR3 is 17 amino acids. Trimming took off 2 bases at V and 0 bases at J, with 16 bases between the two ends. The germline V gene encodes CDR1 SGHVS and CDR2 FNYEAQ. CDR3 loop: CASSLLRGGRANYGYTF. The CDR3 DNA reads TGTGCCAGCAGCTTATTAAGAGGGGGAAGGGCTAACTATGGCTACACCTTC.

CDR3 in DNA: TGCGCCAGCAGCTTAACTAGCGGGGGGGAAGAGACCCAGTACTTC. This gives the protein CASSLTSGGEETQYF. The chain employs TRBV5-1 and TRBJ2-5, with TRBD2 matching 13 bases. With V trimmed by 2 bases and J by 3 bases, 1 base remained unmatched. The CDR3 is made up of 15 amino acids. The germline gives CDR1 SGHRS, CDR2 YFSETQ. The full variable domain, rest sourced from reference TRBV5-1 and TRBJ2-5, is KAGVTQTPRYLIKTRGQQVTLSCSPISGHRSVSWYQQTPGQGLQFLFEYFSETQRNKGNFPGRFSGRQFSNSRSEMNVSTLELGDSALYLCASSLTSGGEETQYFGPGTRLLVL.

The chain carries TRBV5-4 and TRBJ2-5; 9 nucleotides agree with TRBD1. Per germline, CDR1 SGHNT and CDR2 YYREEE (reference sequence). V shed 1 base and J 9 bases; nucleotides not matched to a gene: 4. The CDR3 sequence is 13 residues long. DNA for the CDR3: TGTGCCAGCAGCTTGCTGGGACAGGGACCCCAGTACTTC. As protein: CASSLLGQGPQYF.

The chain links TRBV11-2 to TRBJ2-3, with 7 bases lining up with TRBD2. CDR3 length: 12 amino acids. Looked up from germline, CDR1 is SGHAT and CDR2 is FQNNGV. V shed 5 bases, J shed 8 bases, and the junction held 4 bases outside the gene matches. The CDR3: CASSRLAGTQYF. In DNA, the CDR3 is TGTGCCAGCAGCCGGTTAGCGGGTACGCAGTATTTT. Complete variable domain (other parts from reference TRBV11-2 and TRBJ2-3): EAGVAQSPRYKIIEKRQSVAFWCNPISGHATLYWYQQILGQGPKLLIQFQNNGVVDDSQLPKDRFSAERLKGVDSTLKIQPAKLEDSAVYLCASSRLAGTQYFGPGTRLTVL.

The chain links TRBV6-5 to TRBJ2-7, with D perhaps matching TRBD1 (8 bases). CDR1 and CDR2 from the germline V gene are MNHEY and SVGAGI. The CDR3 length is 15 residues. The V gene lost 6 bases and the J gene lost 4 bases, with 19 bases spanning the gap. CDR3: CASRGQERGLYEQYF. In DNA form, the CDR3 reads TGTGCCAGCAGGGGACAGGAGCGGGGCTTATACGAGCAGTACTTC.

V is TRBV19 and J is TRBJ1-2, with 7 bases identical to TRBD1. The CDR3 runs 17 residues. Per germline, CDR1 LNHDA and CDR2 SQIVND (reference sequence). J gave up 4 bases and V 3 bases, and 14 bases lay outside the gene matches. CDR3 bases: TGTGCCAGTAGTATTAAAATAGGACAGGAGTGGTTCTATGGCTACACCTTC. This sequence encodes CASSIKIGQEWFYGYTF.

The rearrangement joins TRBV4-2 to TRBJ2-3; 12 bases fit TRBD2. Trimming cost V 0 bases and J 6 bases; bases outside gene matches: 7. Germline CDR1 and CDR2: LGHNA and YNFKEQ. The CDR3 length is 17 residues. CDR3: CASSQELTLAGGDTQYF. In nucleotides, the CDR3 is TGTGCCAGCAGCCAAGAACTAACTCTAGCGGGAGGGGATACGCAGTATTTT.

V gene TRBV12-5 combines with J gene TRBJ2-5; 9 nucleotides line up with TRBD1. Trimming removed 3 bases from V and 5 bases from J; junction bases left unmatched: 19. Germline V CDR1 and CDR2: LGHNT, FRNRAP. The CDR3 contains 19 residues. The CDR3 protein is CASGFSRPTNRGRGETQYF. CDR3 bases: TGTGCTAGTGGTTTTTCAAGACCGACCAACAGGGGGCGGGGGGAGACCCAGTACTTC. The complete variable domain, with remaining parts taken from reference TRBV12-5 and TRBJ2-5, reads DARVTQTPRHKVTEMGQEVTMRCQPILGHNTVFWYRQTMMQGLELLAYFRNRAPLDDSGMPKDRFSAEMPDATLATLKIQPSEPRDSAVYFCASGFSRPTNRGRGETQYFGPGTRLLVL.

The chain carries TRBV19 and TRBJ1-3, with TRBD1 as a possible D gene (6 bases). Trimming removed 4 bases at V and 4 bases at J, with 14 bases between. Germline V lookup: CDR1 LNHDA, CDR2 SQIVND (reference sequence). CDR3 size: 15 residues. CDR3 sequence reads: CASSTVGASGNTIYF. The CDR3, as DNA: TGTGCCAGTAGTACGGTGGGGGCTTCAGGAAACACCATATATTTT.

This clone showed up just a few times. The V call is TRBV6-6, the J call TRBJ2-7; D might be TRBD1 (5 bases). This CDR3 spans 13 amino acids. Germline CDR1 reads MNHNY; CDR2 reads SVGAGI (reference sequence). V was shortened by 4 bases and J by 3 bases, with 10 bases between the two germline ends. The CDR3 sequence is CASSLDTNYEQYF. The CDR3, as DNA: TGTGCCAGCAGTTTGGACACCAACTACGAGCAGTACTTC.

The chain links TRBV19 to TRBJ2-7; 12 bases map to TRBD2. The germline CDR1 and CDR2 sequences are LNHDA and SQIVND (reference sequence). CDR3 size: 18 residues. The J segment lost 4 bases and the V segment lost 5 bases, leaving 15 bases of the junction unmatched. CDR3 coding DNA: TGTGCCAGTAGTCCCGGGACTAGCGGGCTGCCCGCCGGTTACGAGCAGTACTTC. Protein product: CASSPGTSGLPAGYEQYF.

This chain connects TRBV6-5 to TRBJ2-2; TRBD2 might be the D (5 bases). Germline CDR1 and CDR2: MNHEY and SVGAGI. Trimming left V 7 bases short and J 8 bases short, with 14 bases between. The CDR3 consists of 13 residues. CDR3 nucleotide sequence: TGTGCCAGCACGGGGTCCTGGGCAGGGGAGCTGTTTTTT. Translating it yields CASTGSWAGELFF.

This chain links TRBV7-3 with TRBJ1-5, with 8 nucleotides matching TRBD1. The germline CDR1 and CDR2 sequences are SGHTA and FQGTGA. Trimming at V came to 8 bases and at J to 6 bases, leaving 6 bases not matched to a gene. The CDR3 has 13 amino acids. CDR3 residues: CASGQGFGQPQHF. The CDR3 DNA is TGTGCCAGCGGACAGGGTTTTGGTCAGCCCCAGCATTTT.

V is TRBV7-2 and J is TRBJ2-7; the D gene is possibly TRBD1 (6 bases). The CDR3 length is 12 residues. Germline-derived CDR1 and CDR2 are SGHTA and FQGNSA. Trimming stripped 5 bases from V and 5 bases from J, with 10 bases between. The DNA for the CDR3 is TGTGCCAGCAGCCCCACAGGGCACGAGCAGTACTTC. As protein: CASSPTGHEQYF.

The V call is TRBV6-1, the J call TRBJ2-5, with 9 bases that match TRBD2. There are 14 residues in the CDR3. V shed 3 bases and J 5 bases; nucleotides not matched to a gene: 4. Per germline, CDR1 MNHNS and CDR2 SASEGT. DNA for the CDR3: TGTGCCAGCAGTGAGGTCGCGGGAGGGGAGACCCAGTACTTC. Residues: CASSEVAGGETQYF.

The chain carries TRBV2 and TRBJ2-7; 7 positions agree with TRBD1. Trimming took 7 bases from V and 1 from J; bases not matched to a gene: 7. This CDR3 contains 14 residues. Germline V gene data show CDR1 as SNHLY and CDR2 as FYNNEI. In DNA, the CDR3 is TGTGCCAGCAAACGGGACAGACATTCCTACGAGCAGTACTTC. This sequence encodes CASKRDRHSYEQYF. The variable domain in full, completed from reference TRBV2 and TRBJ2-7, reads EPEVTQTPSHQVTQMGQEVILRCVPISNHLYFYWYRQILGQKVEFLVSFYNNEISEKSEIFDDQFSVERPDGSNFTLKIRSTKLEDSAMYFCASKRDRHSYEQYFGPGTRLTVT.

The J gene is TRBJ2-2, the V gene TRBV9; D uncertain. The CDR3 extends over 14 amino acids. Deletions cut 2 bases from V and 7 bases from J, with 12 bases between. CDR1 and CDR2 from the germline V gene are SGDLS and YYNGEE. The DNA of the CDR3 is TGTGCCAGCAGCGTGATGAGACGGAGCGGGGAGCTGTTTTTT. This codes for CASSVMRRSGELFF.

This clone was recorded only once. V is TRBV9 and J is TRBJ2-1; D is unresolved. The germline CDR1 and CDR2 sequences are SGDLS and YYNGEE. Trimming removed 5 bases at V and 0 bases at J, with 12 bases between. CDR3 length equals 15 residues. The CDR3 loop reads CASSDRPSSYNEQFF. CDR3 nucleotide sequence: TGTGCCAGCAGTGATCGCCCGAGCTCCTACAATGAGCAGTTCTTC. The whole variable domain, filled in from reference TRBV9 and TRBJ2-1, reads DSGVTQTPKHLITATGQRVTLRCSPRSGDLSVYWYQQSLDQGLQFLIQYYNGEERAKGNILERFSAQQFPDLHSELNLSSLELGDSALYFCASSDRPSSYNEQFFGPGTRLTVL.

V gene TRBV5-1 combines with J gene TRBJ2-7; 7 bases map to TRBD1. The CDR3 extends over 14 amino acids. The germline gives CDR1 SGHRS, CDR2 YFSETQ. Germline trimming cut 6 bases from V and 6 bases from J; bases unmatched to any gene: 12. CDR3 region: CASKARTGSPEQYF. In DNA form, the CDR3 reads TGCGCCAGCAAGGCGCGGACAGGCTCACCCGAGCAGTACTTC.

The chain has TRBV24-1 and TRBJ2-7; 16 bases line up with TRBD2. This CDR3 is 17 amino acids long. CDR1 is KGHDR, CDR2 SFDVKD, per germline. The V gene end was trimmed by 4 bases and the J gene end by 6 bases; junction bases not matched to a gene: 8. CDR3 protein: CATSDPGTSGRGSEQYF. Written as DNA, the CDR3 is TGTGCCACCAGTGACCCCGGGACTAGCGGGAGGGGGAGCGAGCAGTACTTC.

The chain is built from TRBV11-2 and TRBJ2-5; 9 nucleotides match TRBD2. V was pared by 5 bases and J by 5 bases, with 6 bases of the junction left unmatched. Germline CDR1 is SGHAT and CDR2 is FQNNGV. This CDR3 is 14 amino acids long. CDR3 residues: CASSRAGGGETQYF. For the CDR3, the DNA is TGTGCCAGCAGCCGAGCGGGGGGCGGGGAGACCCAGTACTTC.

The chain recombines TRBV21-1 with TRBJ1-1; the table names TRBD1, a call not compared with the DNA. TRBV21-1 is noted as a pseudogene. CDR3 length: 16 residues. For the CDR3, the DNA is TGTGCCAGCAGCACTACAGGGGGCGCGCCGGACACTGAAGCTTTCTTT. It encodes CASSTTGGAPDTEAFF.

CDR3 nucleotides: TGTGCCAGCAGCCGAGGACAGGCTCGGGTCTATGGCTACACCTTC. Translated, it gives CASSRGQARVYGYTF. The V gene is TRBV5-6, the J gene TRBJ1-2; 7 bases map to TRBD1. The J segment lost 4 bases and the V segment lost 4 bases, leaving 10 bases of the junction unmatched. Germline V lookup: CDR1 SGHDT, CDR2 YYEEEE. The CDR3 contains 15 residues.

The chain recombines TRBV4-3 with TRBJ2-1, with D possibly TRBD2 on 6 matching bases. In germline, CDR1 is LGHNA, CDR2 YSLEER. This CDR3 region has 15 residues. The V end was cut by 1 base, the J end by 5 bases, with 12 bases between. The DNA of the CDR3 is TGCGCCAGCAGCCAAGGCGGGAAAGGCGACAATGAGCAGTTCTTC. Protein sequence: CASSQGGKGDNEQFF.

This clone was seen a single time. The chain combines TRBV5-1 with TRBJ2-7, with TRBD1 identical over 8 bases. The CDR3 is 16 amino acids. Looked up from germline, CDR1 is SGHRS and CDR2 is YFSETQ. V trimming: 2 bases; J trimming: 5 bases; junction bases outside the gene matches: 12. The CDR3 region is CASSFDVDRGRHEQYF. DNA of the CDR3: TGCGCCAGCAGCTTCGATGTCGACAGGGGTAGACACGAGCAGTACTTC.

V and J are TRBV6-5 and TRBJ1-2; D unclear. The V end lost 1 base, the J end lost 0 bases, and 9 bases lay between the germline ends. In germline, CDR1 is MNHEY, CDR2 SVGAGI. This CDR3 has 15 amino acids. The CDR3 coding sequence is TGTGCCAGCAGTTACTGGCAGGATCCTAACTATGGCTACACCTTC. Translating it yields CASSYWQDPNYGYTF.